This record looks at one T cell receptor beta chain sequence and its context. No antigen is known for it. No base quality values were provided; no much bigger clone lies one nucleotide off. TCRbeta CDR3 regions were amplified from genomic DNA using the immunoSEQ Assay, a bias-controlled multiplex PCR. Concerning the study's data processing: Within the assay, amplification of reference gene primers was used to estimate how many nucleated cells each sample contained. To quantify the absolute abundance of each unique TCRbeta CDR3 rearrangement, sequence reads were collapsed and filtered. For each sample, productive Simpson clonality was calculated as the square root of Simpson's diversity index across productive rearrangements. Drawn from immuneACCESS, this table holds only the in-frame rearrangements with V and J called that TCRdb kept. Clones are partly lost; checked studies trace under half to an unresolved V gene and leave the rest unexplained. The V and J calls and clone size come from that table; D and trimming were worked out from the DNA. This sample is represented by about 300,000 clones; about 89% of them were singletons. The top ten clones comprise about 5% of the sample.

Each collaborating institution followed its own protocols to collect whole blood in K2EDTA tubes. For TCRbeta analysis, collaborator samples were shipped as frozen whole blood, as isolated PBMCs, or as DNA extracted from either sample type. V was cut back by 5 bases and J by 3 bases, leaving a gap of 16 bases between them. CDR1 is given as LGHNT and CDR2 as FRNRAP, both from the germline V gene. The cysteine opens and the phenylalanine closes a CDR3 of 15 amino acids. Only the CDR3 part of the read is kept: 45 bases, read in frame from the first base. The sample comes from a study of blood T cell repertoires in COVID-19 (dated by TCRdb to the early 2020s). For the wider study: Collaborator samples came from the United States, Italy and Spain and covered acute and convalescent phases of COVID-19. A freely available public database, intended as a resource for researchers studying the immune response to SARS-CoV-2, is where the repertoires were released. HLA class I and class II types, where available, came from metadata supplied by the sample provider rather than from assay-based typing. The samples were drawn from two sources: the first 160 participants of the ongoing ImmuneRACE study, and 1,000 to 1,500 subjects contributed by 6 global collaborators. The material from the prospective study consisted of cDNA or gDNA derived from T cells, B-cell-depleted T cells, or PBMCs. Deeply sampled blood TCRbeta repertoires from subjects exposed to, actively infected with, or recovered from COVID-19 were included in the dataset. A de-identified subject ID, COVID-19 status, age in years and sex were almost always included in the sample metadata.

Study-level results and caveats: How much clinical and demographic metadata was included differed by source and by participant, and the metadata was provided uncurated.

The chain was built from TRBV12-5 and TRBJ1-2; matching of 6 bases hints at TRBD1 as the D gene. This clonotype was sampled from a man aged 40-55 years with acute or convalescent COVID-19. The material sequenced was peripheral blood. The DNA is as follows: TGTGCTAGTGGTGCGGGTCACAGGGAATACTATGGCTACACCTTC. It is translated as CASGAGHREYYGYTF.